The text below deals with one TCR beta chain. Unmatched junction bases numbered 4, after V lost 8 bases and J lost 0 bases. Per the germline V gene, CDR1 is MNHEY and CDR2 is SVGAGI. This CDR3 comprises 14 residues. The sample comes from a study of blood T cell repertoires in COVID-19. Study summary: T cells, B-cell-depleted T cells, or PBMCs provided the cDNA or gDNA that served as material.

Libraries were prepared by immunoSEQ multiplex PCR; TCRdb keeps only in-frame clonotypes and omits some of them. The sample contains about 220,000 clones, around 86% of which appear only once. The chain employs TRBV6-5 and TRBJ1-3; TRBD1 matches at 7 bases. This clonotype was sampled from a woman in her 70s with COVID-19, enrolled during active disease. Sequences were obtained from peripheral blood. CDR3 loop: CASQQGSSGNTIYF. The CDR3 nucleotides read TGTGCCAGCCAACAGGGGAGCTCTGGAAACACCATATATTTT.